What follows are 5 T cell receptor beta chains derived from one specimen sequenced in a study of post-analysis software for immune sequencing data. Antigens of these TCRs are unknown. The TCR beta cDNA libraries contained unique molecular identifiers. MiXCR, applied by TCRdb to the PCR reads, yields one record per CDR3 protein. Of 650,000 to 900,000 distinct CDR3 sequences in the sample, under 60% are singletons; the top ten hold around 4.7%. Study-wide points: In patients, about five TRBV segments were more frequent than in controls, with TRBV5-6, TRBV5-1 and TRBV20-1 among them.

The specimen sequenced was blood. These receptors were obtained from a girl aged 10 to 17 with multiple sclerosis.

The rearrangement joins TRBV13 to TRBJ2-1; 7 bases line up with TRBD1. Germline V CDR1 and CDR2: PRHDT, FYEKMQ (reference sequence). The CDR3 loop spans 13 amino acids. V shed 4 bases, J shed 9 bases, and the junction held 6 bases outside the gene matches. Written as DNA, the CDR3 is TGTGCCAGCAGCTCGACAGGGATTATTGAGCAGTTCTTC. Its translation is CASSSTGIIEQFF.

The CDR3 is CASSDFGEQFF. Written as DNA, the CDR3 is TGTGCCAGCAGTGATTTCGGAGAGCAGTTCTTC. The chain links TRBV6-5 to TRBJ2-1; D not resolved. CDR3 length: 11 residues. The germline CDR1 and CDR2 sequences are MNHEY and SVGAGI. The V and J ends lost 5 bases and 10 bases respectively, with 9 bases between them.

The chain employs TRBV20-1 and TRBJ2-1, with 10 bases identical to TRBD2. V was clipped by 1 base and J by 8 bases; unmatched bases: 8. The CDR3 totals 15 residues. CDR1 is DFQATT, CDR2 SNEGSKA, per germline (reference sequence). The CDR3 spells CSARGASGRKDEQFF. For the CDR3, the DNA is TGCAGTGCTAGAGGAGCTAGCGGGAGAAAAGATGAGCAGTTCTTC.

In regard to this clonotype: Its ends do not fully match the called genes, so a read error is possible. This chain links TRBV2 with TRBJ2-5; possibly TRBD1 or TRBD2 for D (5 bases each). This CDR3 is built from 13 residues. Germline CDR1 and CDR2: SNHLY and FYNNEI. CDR3: CTSRGAGQETQYF. In nucleotides, the CDR3 is TGTACCAGCAGAGGGGCAGGCCAAGAGACCCAGTACTTC.

V gene TRBV6-1 combines with J gene TRBJ2-7, with D perhaps being TRBD1 or TRBD2 (6 bases each). V shed 1 base and J shed 7 bases, with 14 bases lying between them. CDR1 is MNHNS and CDR2 is SASEGT in the germline V gene. The CDR3 loop spans 14 amino acids. CDR3 amino acids: CASSEGPGAGEQYF. The CDR3 DNA follows: TGTGCCAGCAGTGAAGGGCCGGGGGCCGGGGAGCAGTACTTC.